This T cell receptor beta chain is from a study of Graves' ophthalmopathy and Graves' hyperthyroidism. Background on the study: Peripheral blood samples were taken at initial diagnosis, before any treatment.

CDR3 length equals 14 residues. Per the germline V gene, CDR1 is SGDLS and CDR2 is YYNGEE. V was cut by 0 bases and J by 3 bases, with 10 bases left in between. By frequency in the sample, this clonotype is medium-sized. Ophthalmopathy-affected donors exhibited moderate-to-severe activity, CAS ≥3, NOSPECS ≥4, and duration under 3 months. Patients with other autoimmune diseases, uncontrolled infections, pregnancy or lactation were excluded. For repertoire sequencing, the TCR beta CDR3 regions were amplified from RNA transcripts. Second-round multiplex PCR followed a first-round RT-PCR using HTBI primers. TCRdb passed the multiplex PCR reads through MiXCR, listing each CDR3 protein once. The table lists about 160,000 distinct CDR3 sequences, less than 45% of them singletons, with approximately 5.5% in the top ten.

This chain links TRBV9 with TRBJ2-7; D gene uncertain. The source is a woman between 40 and 55 years old with Graves' ophthalmopathy. Sequencing was carried out using peripheral blood. CDR3 sequence (DNA): TGTGCCAGCAGCGTAGGAGACGGGCTCTACGAGCAGTACTTC. Translation gives CASSVGDGLYEQYF.